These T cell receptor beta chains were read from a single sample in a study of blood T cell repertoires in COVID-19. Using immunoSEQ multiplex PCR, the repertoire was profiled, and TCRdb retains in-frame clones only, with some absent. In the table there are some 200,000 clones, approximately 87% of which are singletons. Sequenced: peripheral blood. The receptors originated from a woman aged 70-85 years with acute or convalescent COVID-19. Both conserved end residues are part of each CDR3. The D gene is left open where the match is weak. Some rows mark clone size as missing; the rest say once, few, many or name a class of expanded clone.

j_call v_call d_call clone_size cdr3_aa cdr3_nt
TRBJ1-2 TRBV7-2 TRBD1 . CASSLRTGLRGYTF TGTGCCAGCAGCTTACGGACAGGGCTGCGTGGCTACACCTTC
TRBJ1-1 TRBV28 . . CATTGNTEAFF TGTGCCACCACAGGGAACACTGAAGCTTTCTTT
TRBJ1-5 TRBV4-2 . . CASSQDVSNQPQHF TGTGCCAGCAGCCAAGACGTGAGCAATCAGCCCCAGCATTTT
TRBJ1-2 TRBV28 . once CASSLPSYGYTF TGTGCCAGCAGTTTACCCAGCTATGGCTACACCTTC
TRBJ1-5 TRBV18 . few CASSPPYRVNQPQHF TGTGCCAGCTCACCACCCTACAGGGTAAATCAGCCCCAGCATTTT
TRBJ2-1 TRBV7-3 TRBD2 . CASSSSGSGVNEQFF TGTGCCAGCAGCTCCTCGGGTAGCGGGGTCAATGAGCAGTTCTTC
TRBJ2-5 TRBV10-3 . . CAISVSGQSQETQYF TGTGCCATCAGTGTGAGCGGACAGTCCCAAGAGACCCAGTACTTC
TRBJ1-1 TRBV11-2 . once CASRYSYNTEAFF TGTGCCAGCAGATACAGCTACAACACTGAAGCTTTCTTT
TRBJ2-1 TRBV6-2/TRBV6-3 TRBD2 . CASSRLAGGRDEQFF TGTGCCAGCAGCAGACTAGCGGGAGGTCGAGATGAGCAGTTCTTC
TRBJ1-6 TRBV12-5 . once CASGPQGIGYSPLHF TGTGCTAGTGGGCCCCAGGGCATCGGGTATTCACCCCTCCACTTT
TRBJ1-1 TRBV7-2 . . CASSLLRGFEAFF TGTGCCAGCAGCTTATTAAGGGGTTTCGAAGCTTTCTTT
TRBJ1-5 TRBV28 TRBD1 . CASSSGQGATSNQPQHF TGTGCCAGCAGTTCCGGACAGGGGGCGACGAGCAATCAGCCCCAGCATTTT
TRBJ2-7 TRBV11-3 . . CASSLRTVFYEQYF TGTGCCAGCAGCTTAAGGACAGTCTTCTACGAGCAGTACTTC
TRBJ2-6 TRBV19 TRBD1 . CASSTTGTGANVLTF TGTGCCAGTAGTACGACAGGGACTGGGGCCAACGTCCTGACTTTC
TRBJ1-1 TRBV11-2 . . CASSLERNTEAFF TGTGCCAGCAGCTTAGAGAGGAACACTGAAGCTTTCTTT
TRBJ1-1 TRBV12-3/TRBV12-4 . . CASSFPGHGEAFF TGTGCCAGCAGTTTCCCGGGACACGGGGAAGCTTTCTTT
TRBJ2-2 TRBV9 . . CASSARPYTGELFF TGTGCCAGCAGCGCCCGTCCCTACACCGGGGAGCTGTTTTTT
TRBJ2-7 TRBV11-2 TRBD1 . CASRAGQGYEQYF TGTGCCAGCAGGGCGGGACAGGGCTACGAGCAGTACTTC
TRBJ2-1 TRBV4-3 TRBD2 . CASSQAPGGLAGGRNEQFF TGCGCCAGCAGCCAAGCCCCCGGCGGACTAGCGGGAGGAAGGAATGAGCAGTTCTTC
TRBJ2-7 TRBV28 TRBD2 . CASSFRGRALYEQYF TGTGCCAGCAGTTTCCGCGGGAGGGCCTTATACGAGCAGTACTTC
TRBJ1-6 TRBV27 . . CASSLEGQGTSPLHF TGTGCCAGCAGTTTAGAAGGGCAGGGGACCTCACCCCTCCACTTT
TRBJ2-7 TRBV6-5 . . CASSSWGDGEQYF TGTGCCAGCAGTTCTTGGGGGGACGGCGAGCAGTACTTC
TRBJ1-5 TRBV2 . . CASSGGAGDQPQHF TGTGCCAGCAGTGGTGGGGCTGGAGATCAGCCCCAGCATTTT
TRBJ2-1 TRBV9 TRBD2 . CASSESSGGGNEQFF TGTGCCAGCAGCGAGTCTAGCGGGGGGGGCAATGAGCAGTTCTTC
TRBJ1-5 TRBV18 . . CASSTVTGDQPQHF TGTGCCAGCTCCACTGTGACGGGGGATCAGCCCCAGCATTTT
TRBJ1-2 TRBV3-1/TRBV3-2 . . CASSQTQGNGYTF TGTGCCAGCAGCCAAACCCAGGGAAATGGCTACACCTTC
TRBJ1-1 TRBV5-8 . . CASSLRGLNTEAFF TGTGCCAGCAGCTTGAGGGGGTTGAACACTGAAGCTTTCTTT
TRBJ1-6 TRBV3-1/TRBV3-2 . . CASSQGALNSPLHF TGTGCCAGCAGCCAAGGTGCGCTTAATTCACCCCTCCACTTT
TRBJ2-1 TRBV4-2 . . CASSRQRVQAYNEQFF TGTGCCAGCAGCCGACAGCGAGTTCAGGCTTACAATGAGCAGTTCTTC
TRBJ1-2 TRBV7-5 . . CVRSLGTYQSYTF TGTGTCAGAAGCTTAGGGACTTACCAGAGCTACACCTTC
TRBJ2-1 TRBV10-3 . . CAIRQDSSYNEQFF TGTGCCATCAGACAGGATAGCTCCTACAATGAGCAGTTCTTC
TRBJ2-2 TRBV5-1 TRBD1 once CASTLQGPYTGELFF TGCGCCAGCACCCTACAGGGGCCATACACCGGGGAGCTGTTTTTT
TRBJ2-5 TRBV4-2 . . CASSQEASQTQYF TGTGCCAGCAGCCAAGAAGCTTCGCAGACCCAGTACTTC
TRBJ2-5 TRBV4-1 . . CASEEGETQYF TGCGCCAGCGAGGAAGGCGAGACCCAGTACTTC
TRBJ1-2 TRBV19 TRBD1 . CASSVSAGQGYGYTF TGTGCCAGTAGTGTATCCGCGGGACAGGGATACGGCTACACCTTC
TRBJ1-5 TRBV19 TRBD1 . CASSIAGGISNQPQHF TGTGCCAGTAGTATAGCAGGGGGAATTAGCAATCAGCCCCAGCATTTT
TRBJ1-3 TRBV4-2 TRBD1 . CASSQGGQGLGNTIYF TGTGCCAGCAGCCAAGGGGGACAGGGTTTGGGAAACACCATATATTTT
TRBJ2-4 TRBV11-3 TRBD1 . CASSLFVGTGRNIQYF TGTGCCAGCAGCTTATTCGTAGGGACAGGGAGAAACATTCAGTACTTC
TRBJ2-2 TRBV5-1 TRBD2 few CASSLLAGARTGELFF TGCGCCAGCAGCCTTTTAGCGGGAGCGAGAACCGGGGAGCTGTTTTTT
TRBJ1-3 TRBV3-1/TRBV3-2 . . CASSQDRSSGNTIYF TGTGCCAGCAGTCAAGACAGGTCCTCTGGAAACACCATATATTTT
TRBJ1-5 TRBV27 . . CASSLSTGYSNQPQHF TGTGCCAGCAGTTTATCCACAGGGTATAGCAATCAGCCCCAGCATTTT
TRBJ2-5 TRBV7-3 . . CASSLGPGQETQYF TGTGCCAGCAGCTTAGGTCCAGGGCAAGAGACCCAGTACTTC
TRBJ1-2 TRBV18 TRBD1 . CASSTGGAYGYTF TGTGCCAGCTCAACAGGGGGAGCCTATGGCTACACCTTC
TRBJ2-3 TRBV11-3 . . CASSWGVGYYTDTQYF TGTGCCAGCAGCTGGGGGGTCGGCTATTACACAGATACGCAGTATTTT
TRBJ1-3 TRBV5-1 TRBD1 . CASSLAPGGYGNTIYF TGCGCCAGCAGCTTGGCCCCAGGGGGCTATGGAAACACCATATATTTT
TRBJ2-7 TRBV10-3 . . CASSRGNEQYF TGTGCCTCCAGTCGGGGGAACGAGCAGTACTTC
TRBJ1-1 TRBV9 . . CASSPSGTTNTEAFF TGTGCCAGCAGCCCGTCCGGGACAACAAACACTGAAGCTTTCTTT
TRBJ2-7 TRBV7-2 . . CASSFYRASEQYF TGTGCCAGCAGCTTCTACAGGGCCAGCGAGCAGTACTTC